Presented here are 8 T cell receptor beta chains from one specimen sequenced in a study of blood T cell repertoires in COVID-19. Sequenced by immunoSEQ multiplex PCR; TCRdb stores in-frame clones only, minus some. The sample carries around 200,000 clones, approximately 87% recorded once. Sequencing input: peripheral blood. These receptors were taken from a woman aged 55-69 years with COVID-19, enrolled during active disease.

The V gene is TRBV28, the J gene TRBJ1-1; 8 bases are a match to TRBD1. Germline trimming cut 2 bases from V and 1 base from J; bases unmatched to any gene: 3. The germline gives CDR1 MDHEN, CDR2 SYDVKM. The CDR3 is 15 residues long. CDR3 sequence: CASSLLGTGNTEAFF. CDR3 bases: TGTGCCAGCAGTTTACTGGGGACAGGGAACACTGAAGCTTTCTTT. Full variable domain (rest looked up from reference TRBV28 and TRBJ1-1): DVKVTQSSRYLVKRTGEKVFLECVQDMDHENMFWYRQDPGLGLRLIYFSYDVKMKEKGDIPEGYSVSREKKERFSLILESASTNQTSMYLCASSLLGTGNTEAFFGQGTRLTVV.

The chain links TRBV20-1 to TRBJ1-1; D is uncertain. The CDR3 consists of 11 residues. The V end lost 1 base, the J end lost 11 bases, and 11 bases lay between the germline ends. Germline V gives CDR1 DFQATT, CDR2 SNEGSKA (reference sequence). CDR3 nucleotide sequence: TGCAGTGCTAGAGTCTCCCAGGCGGCTTTCTTT. It encodes CSARVSQAAFF.

The V and J genes are TRBV3-1 (or the pseudogene TRBV3-2) and TRBJ2-1, with D possibly TRBD1 on 6 matching bases. Per the germline V gene, CDR1 is LGHDT and CDR2 is YNNKEL (reference sequence). V lost 2 bases and J 5 bases, leaving 13 bases between the germline ends. The CDR3 sequence is 15 residues long. The CDR3 sequence is CASSQRGKNNNEQFF. Here the CDR3 DNA reads TGTGCCAGCAGCCAAAGGGGGAAAAATAACAATGAGCAGTTCTTC.

The chain employs TRBV2 and TRBJ1-3; D possibly corresponds to TRBD1 (5 bases). V was trimmed by 8 bases and J by 3 bases, leaving 17 bases between them. There are 15 residues in the CDR3. Germline CDR1 reads SNHLY; CDR2 reads FYNNEI. The chain's CDR3 is CASSQQVDFGNTIYF. CDR3 nucleotides: TGTGCCAGCTCGCAACAGGTTGACTTTGGAAACACCATATATTTT.

The sample holds a few counts of this clone. V gene TRBV6-4 combines with J gene TRBJ1-5, with D possibly TRBD1 on 5 matching bases. Trimming took off 4 bases at V and 4 bases at J, with 8 bases between the two ends. CDR3 length: 13 residues. Germline values: CDR1 MRHNA, CDR2 SNTAGT. CDR3: CASSGGGNQPQHF. CDR3 sequence (DNA): TGTGCCAGCAGTGGGGGGGGAAATCAGCCCCAGCATTTT.

V gene TRBV7-9 combines with J gene TRBJ1-2; D call uncertain. Germline assignment: CDR1 SEHNR and CDR2 FQNEAQ (reference sequence). The CDR3 loop spans 14 amino acids. V lost 5 bases and J lost 0, with 10 bases in between. CDR3: CASSLAEANYGYTF. The DNA for the CDR3 is TGTGCCAGCAGCCTGGCGGAGGCTAACTATGGCTACACCTTC.

The V and J genes are TRBV7-9 and TRBJ1-6, with D possibly TRBD1 on 5 matching bases. From germline, CDR1 is SEHNR and CDR2 FQNEAQ (reference sequence). V was shortened by 5 bases and J by 7 bases, with 15 bases between the two germline ends. The CDR3 runs 15 residues. This CDR3 is CASSVRGAENSPLHF. The CDR3 region has the DNA TGTGCCAGCAGCGTTCGCGGGGCGGAAAATTCACCCCTCCACTTT.

The rearrangement joins TRBV11-2 to TRBJ2-3, with D perhaps matching TRBD1 (6 bases). CDR3 size: 12 residues. Trimming pared 5 bases from V and 7 bases from J, leaving 10 bases between. CDR1 SGHAT and CDR2 FQNNGV come from the germline V gene. DNA for the CDR3: TGTGCCAGCAGCCCACAGGGCTATACGCAGTATTTT. Translation: CASSPQGYTQYF.